One and the same sample provided the 18 T cell receptor beta chains below, sequenced in a study of neurological immune-mediated disorders. The time point here: longitudinal time-point 1 (baseline). TCRdb re-called the 5' RACE reads through MiXCR, storing one row per CDR3 protein. The sample shows tens of thousands of distinct CDR3 sequences, around 11% of them seen only once. The sample consisted of PBMCs. These receptors were collected from a male donor with HTLV-1-associated myelopathy (HAM/TSP).

This clonotype appeared many times. The DNA of the CDR3 is TGTGCCACCAGTGATCAACCAGGGACTAGCGGGGGGGCCACAGATACGCAGTATTTT. Translated, it gives CATSDQPGTSGGATDTQYF. J is TRBJ2-3 and V is TRBV24-1, with TRBD2 matching 16 bases. Germline V gene data show CDR1 as KGHDR and CDR2 as SFDVKD. This CDR3 region has 19 residues. Trimming at V came to 3 bases and at J to 2 bases, leaving 7 bases not matched to a gene.

This clonotype was recorded many times. CDR3 coding DNA: TGTGCCAGCAGGGGGACCCCCACGGTGTACCAAGAGACCCAGTACTTC. Its protein product is CASRGTPTVYQETQYF. The V call is TRBV6-1, the J call TRBJ2-5; TRBD1 or TRBD2 may be the D gene (5 bases each). The CDR3 covers 16 residues. The germline gives CDR1 MNHNS, CDR2 SASEGT. V dropped 6 bases and J dropped 0 bases, with 17 bases sitting between them.

The sample holds many counts of this clonotype. V is TRBV7-6 and J is TRBJ2-1; 9 bases align to TRBD1. CDR1 SGHVS and CDR2 FNYEAQ come from the germline V gene. The CDR3 is made up of 16 amino acids. Germline trimming cut 3 bases from V and 7 bases from J; bases unmatched to any gene: 10. CDR3 bases: TGTGCCAGCAGCTTGACAGGGGGAGGGGGTTGGAATGAGCAGTTCTTC. This sequence encodes CASSLTGGGGWNEQFF.

The table lists this clonotype with a count of one. The chain couples TRBV7-9 to TRBJ2-3, with D unclear. CDR3 length equals 15 residues. Per germline, CDR1 SEHNR and CDR2 FQNEAQ (reference sequence). Deletions cut 5 bases from V and 2 bases from J, with 14 bases between. The CDR3 DNA reads as TGTGCCAGCAGCGTAGTTGCGAGACACACAGATACGCAGTATTTT. Residues: CASSVVARHTDTQYF.

There are many counts of this clonotype. The V call is TRBV5-1, the J call TRBJ1-1, with D maybe TRBD1 (5 bases). CDR3 size: 13 residues. Germline CDR1 reads SGHRS; CDR2 reads YFSETQ. V lost 1 base and J lost 4, with 8 bases in between. The CDR3 is CASSLRGTTEAFF. CDR3 DNA sequence: TGCGCCAGCAGCTTGCGGGGGACCACTGAAGCTTTCTTT.

In this sample, this clonotype turned up many times. The chain carries TRBV20-1 and TRBJ2-3, with 7 bases matching TRBD1. In germline, CDR1 is DFQATT, CDR2 SNEGSKA (reference sequence). V lost 5 bases to trimming and J lost 2 bases; unmatched junction nucleotides: 10. The CDR3 has 15 residues. In nucleotides, the CDR3 is TGCAGTGCTGATAGGGACAGATATTCCACAGATACGCAGTATTTT. This codes for CSADRDRYSTDTQYF.

This clonotype was counted at least ten times. The chain is built from TRBV5-5 and TRBJ1-2, with D possibly matching TRBD1 (5 bases). Germline V gives CDR1 SGHKS, CDR2 YYEKEE (reference sequence). Trimming left V 1 base short and J 5 bases short, with 15 bases between. CDR3 length: 15 amino acids. This chain's CDR3 is CASSLTAREIYGYTF. DNA for the CDR3: TGTGCCAGCAGCTTGACGGCCAGGGAGATATATGGCTACACCTTC.

This clonotype was found many times. The genes are TRBV20-1 and TRBJ1-5, with D perhaps matching TRBD1 (6 bases). This CDR3 region has 17 residues. The V end lost 0 bases, the J end lost 6 bases, and 21 bases lay between the germline ends. Germline assignment: CDR1 DFQATT and CDR2 SNEGSKA (reference sequence). The CDR3 protein is CSARDRASGAVGQPQHF. The CDR3 coding sequence is TGCAGTGCTAGAGATAGGGCCTCAGGGGCGGTTGGTCAGCCCCAGCATTTT.

This clonotype was recorded at least ten times. The chain has TRBV29-1 and TRBJ2-5; TRBD2 matches at 7 bases. This CDR3 has 13 amino acids. J gave up 2 bases and V 7 bases, and 7 bases lay outside the gene matches. CDR1 is SQVTM, CDR2 ANQGSEA, per germline. CDR3 protein: CSGGLVGQETQYF. CDR3 nucleotide sequence: TGCAGCGGCGGACTAGTAGGGCAAGAGACCCAGTACTTC.

Many counts were recorded for this clonotype. V usage is TRBV5-1 and J usage is TRBJ1-1, with D hard to call. V was shortened by 0 bases and J by 0 bases, with 9 bases between the two germline ends. The CDR3 has 15 residues. From germline, CDR1 is SGHRS and CDR2 YFSETQ. The CDR3 reads CASSLVLGLNTEAFF. The CDR3 nucleotides read TGCGCCAGCAGCTTGGTACTGGGATTGAACACTGAAGCTTTCTTT.

As concerns this clonotype: One junction end disagrees with the germline gene, perhaps due to a read error. The chain is built from TRBV5-1 and TRBJ2-5; 10 bases match TRBD2. The CDR3 extends over 14 amino acids. Looked up from germline, CDR1 is SGHRS and CDR2 is YFSETQ. CDR3 sequence reads: CVSSSGGARETQYF. The CDR3 region has the DNA TGCGTCAGCAGCAGCGGGGGGGCCAGAGAGACCCAGTACTTC.

Ten or more counts support this clonotype. The gene calls are TRBV10-3 and TRBJ1-1, with D possibly TRBD1 on 6 matching bases. Between the trimmed V and J ends, which lost 7 bases and 1 base, there was a span of 13 bases. This CDR3 region has 14 residues. Germline CDR1 ENHRY, CDR2 SYGVKD. CDR3 residues: CAITVQGRNTEAFF. DNA for the CDR3: TGTGCCATCACCGTACAGGGAAGGAACACTGAAGCTTTCTTT.

There are many counts of this clonotype. The chain employs TRBV20-1 and TRBJ2-3, with TRBD2 identical over 8 bases. The CDR3 totals 14 residues. Trimming at V came to 7 bases and at J to 2 bases, leaving 8 bases not matched to a gene. Germline loops: CDR1 DFQATT, CDR2 SNEGSKA (reference sequence). CDR3: CSVRAGAATDTQYF. The CDR3 DNA reads as TGCAGTGTAAGAGCGGGGGCGGCCACAGATACGCAGTATTTT.

At least ten counts were recorded for this clonotype. The V call is TRBV5-6, the J call TRBJ2-1; 12 bases fit TRBD2. The CDR3 covers 16 residues. Germline CDR1 is SGHDT and CDR2 is YYEEEE. Unmatched junction bases numbered 12, after V lost 5 bases and J lost 9 bases. The CDR3 reads CASSPRGLAGGLEQFF. CDR3 DNA sequence: TGTGCCAGCAGTCCCCGGGGCCTAGCGGGGGGGCTTGAGCAGTTCTTC.

In its sample, this clonotype was seen many times. The rearrangement uses TRBV7-2 and TRBJ2-7; 9 nucleotides agree with TRBD1. Germline V gene lookup returns CDR1 SGHTA and CDR2 FQGNSA. The CDR3 runs 15 residues. The J segment lost 5 bases and the V segment lost 1 base, leaving 6 bases of the junction unmatched. The CDR3 region has the DNA TGTGCCAGCAGCTTAGAGGGACAGGGATTAGACGAGCAGTACTTC. It translates to CASSLEGQGLDEQYF.

There are a few counts of this clonotype. V usage is TRBV29-1 and J usage is TRBJ1-2, with TRBD1 matching 10 bases. V lost 6 bases to trimming and J lost 8 bases; unmatched junction nucleotides: 9. CDR3 length equals 13 residues. CDR1 SQVTM and CDR2 ANQGSEA come from the germline V gene. The CDR3 loop reads CSVRDRGGYGYTF. The CDR3 DNA reads as TGCAGCGTCCGGGACAGGGGAGGGTACGGCTACACCTTC.

This clonotype was counted at least ten times. The chain combines TRBV20-1 with TRBJ2-3; D possibly corresponds to TRBD2 (6 bases). Germline V gene lookup returns CDR1 DFQATT and CDR2 SNEGSKA (reference sequence). V shed 2 bases and J shed 2 bases, with 11 bases lying between them. This CDR3 comprises 14 residues. CDR3: CSARIRDFTDTQYF. In nucleotides, the CDR3 is TGCAGTGCTAGAATCCGGGACTTCACAGATACGCAGTATTTT.

This clonotype was seen at least ten times. This chain joins TRBV20-1 and TRBJ2-1; 9 nucleotides agree with TRBD2. Germline V CDR1 and CDR2: DFQATT, SNEGSKA (reference sequence). The V gene end was trimmed by 3 bases and the J gene end by 3 bases; junction bases not matched to a gene: 9. This CDR3 spans 16 amino acids. CDR3 nucleotide sequence: TGCAGTGCTAGGGACCATAGCGGGGGTCGCTACAATGAGCAGTTCTTC. It translates to CSARDHSGGRYNEQFF.